A single sample is the source of the 17 T cell receptor beta chains below, sequenced in a study of cytomegalovirus exposure and HLA in healthy donors (dated 2017 in TCRdb). Receptors were amplified or captured by the immunoSEQ multiplex PCR assay. For the multiplex PCR, a mixture combining 60 forward primers for TCR Vbeta segments and 13 reverse primers for TCR Jbeta segments was used. TCRdb carries this immuneACCESS record with in-frame sequences only. Its versions omit some clonotypes, under half of them owing to an unresolved V gene in the studies checked, with the rest unexplained. The sample records under 200,000 clones, about three quarters of which are singletons. The leading ten clones occupy around 5.7% of the sample. Specimen: PBMCs. The source is a man between 40 and 49 years old in good health and CMV-seronegative.

For this clone: The junction does not match germline at one end; this may be a read error. CDR3 in amino acids: CSSSLATGGPDIQYF. CDR3 DNA sequence: TGTTCCAGCAGCTTAGCGACAGGGGGCCCGGACATTCAGTACTTC. The chain is built from TRBV7-9 and TRBJ2-4; 10 positions match TRBD1. Germline V gene lookup returns CDR1 SEHNR and CDR2 FQNEAQ (reference sequence). There are 15 residues in the CDR3.

J is TRBJ2-1 and V is TRBV7-8; TRBD2 might be the D (5 bases). The CDR3 contains 15 residues. V was cut by 1 base and J by 0 bases, with 7 bases left in between. Germline V gene data show CDR1 as SGHVS and CDR2 as FQNEAQ. Here the CDR3 reads CASSLGESSYNEQFF. The DNA for the CDR3 is TGTGCCAGCAGCTTAGGGGAGAGCTCCTACAATGAGCAGTTCTTC.

The chain is built from TRBV18 and TRBJ2-7; no reliable D call. V lost 3 bases and J 3 bases, leaving 15 bases between the germline ends. The V gene's germline CDR1 is KGHSH and CDR2 LQKENI. The CDR3 runs 15 residues. CDR3 region: CASSPGGGPLYEQYF. Here the CDR3 DNA reads TGTGCCAGCTCACCGGGTGGCGGTCCCCTCTACGAGCAGTACTTC.

This clone was seen just once. The CDR3 reads CASSGTGGPSETQYF. The CDR3 nucleotides are TGTGCCAGCAGCGGCACAGGGGGCCCTAGTGAGACCCAGTACTTC. The V call is TRBV7-3, the J call TRBJ2-5; the match to TRBD1 covers 9 bases. V gave up 5 bases and J gave up 5 bases; unmatched junction bases: 9. The CDR3 runs to 15 residues. Germline CDR1 reads SGHTA; CDR2 reads FQGTGA.

This clone has a handful of counts. This chain joins TRBV27 and TRBJ2-1; no definite D call. CDR1 and CDR2 from the germline V gene are MNHEY and SMNVEV (reference sequence). The CDR3 length is 16 residues. V shed 4 bases and J shed 5 bases, with 18 bases lying between them. CDR3 nucleotides: TGTGCCAGCAGTTCCCCCTACATACTCGGAGACAATGAGCAGTTCTTC. It specifies CASSSPYILGDNEQFF.

The V and J genes are TRBV5-1 and TRBJ2-3; the match to TRBD2 covers 8 bases. Trimming removed 6 bases from V and 6 bases from J; junction bases left unmatched: 9. Per germline, CDR1 SGHRS and CDR2 YFSETQ. The CDR3 has 14 amino acids. CDR3 in amino acids: CASKAGGRGDTQYF. The CDR3 DNA follows: TGCGCCAGCAAGGCGGGGGGACGTGGGGATACGCAGTATTTT. Filled out from reference TRBV5-1 and TRBJ2-3, the complete variable domain reads KAGVTQTPRYLIKTRGQQVTLSCSPISGHRSVSWYQQTPGQGLQFLFEYFSETQRNKGNFPGRFSGRQFSNSRSEMNVSTLELGDSALYLCASKAGGRGDTQYFGPGTRLTVL.

Only a few counts were recorded for this clone. The chain combines TRBV7-6 with TRBJ2-1; 8 positions agree with TRBD2. Germline trimming cut 5 bases from V and 5 bases from J; bases unmatched to any gene: 14. In germline, CDR1 is SGHVS, CDR2 FNYEAQ. The CDR3 sequence is 17 residues long. CDR3 in amino acids: CASSQLQAGAGDNEQFF. CDR3 DNA sequence: TGTGCCAGCAGCCAATTACAAGCGGGGGCCGGCGACAATGAGCAGTTCTTC. The full variable domain, its missing parts supplied by reference TRBV7-6 and TRBJ2-1, is GAGVSQSPRYKVTKRGQDVALRCDPISGHVSLYWYRQALGQGPEFLTYFNYEAQQDKSGLPNDRFSAERPEGSISTLTIQRTEQRDSAMYRCASSQLQAGAGDNEQFFGPGTRLTVL.

This chain links TRBV7-8 with TRBJ1-6; tentative D call: TRBD1 (5 bases). CDR1 and CDR2 from the germline V gene are SGHVS and FQNEAQ. The germline V and J ends were trimmed by 4 bases and 10 bases, with 23 bases remaining between them. The CDR3 extends over 17 amino acids. Here the CDR3 DNA reads TGTGCCAGCAGCTCTCGAGAAGGAGGGACTATAATCTCACCCCTCCACTTT. Encoded protein: CASSSREGGTIISPLHF.

CDR3 DNA sequence: TGTGCCAGCACCCCGGGACTAGAGTCGCGAGAGACCCAGTACTTC. This translates into CASTPGLESRETQYF. This rearrangement joins TRBV21-1 to TRBJ2-5; the D call TRBD2 from the table was never checked on the DNA. TRBV21-1 is tagged as a pseudogene. The CDR3 extends over 15 amino acids.

This clone was detected once. This chain joins TRBV19 and TRBJ2-1, with TRBD2 matching over 10 bases. J lost 2 bases, V lost 1 base, and 5 bases had no gene match. Per germline, CDR1 LNHDA and CDR2 SQIVND (reference sequence). The CDR3 is 17 amino acids. CDR3 DNA sequence: TGTGCCAGTAGTATAGGCATACTAGCGGGACCCTACAATGAGCAGTTCTTC. Residues: CASSIGILAGPYNEQFF.

In its sample, this clone was seen once. The chain links TRBV10-3 to TRBJ2-7; perhaps TRBD1 as D (6 bases). The germline gives CDR1 ENHRY, CDR2 SYGVKD. V lost 4 bases, J lost 5 bases, and 12 bases lay in between. CDR3 size: 13 residues. The CDR3 reads CAISGTARDEQYF. The CDR3 DNA reads as TGTGCCATCAGTGGGACAGCTCGGGACGAGCAGTACTTC.

The chain carries TRBV25-1 and TRBJ2-1; 11 bases match TRBD1. V shed 3 bases, J shed 6 bases, and the junction held 4 bases outside the gene matches. The CDR3 loop spans 15 amino acids. Germline CDR1 and CDR2: MGHDK and SYGVNS. CDR3 in amino acids: CASSESGTGGNEQFF. In DNA form, the CDR3 reads TGTGCCAGCAGTGAGTCCGGGACAGGGGGCAATGAGCAGTTCTTC. The full variable domain, with the rest looked up from reference TRBV25-1 and TRBJ2-1, is EADIYQTPRYLVIGTGKKITLECSQTMGHDKMYWYQQDPGMELHLIHYSYGVNSTEKGDLSSESTVSRIRTEHFPLTLESARPSHTSQYLCASSESGTGGNEQFFGPGTRLTVL.

The chain carries TRBV6-5 and TRBJ1-2; 7 nucleotides match TRBD1. The CDR3 has 16 residues. Trimming at V came to 0 bases and at J to 7 bases, leaving 11 bases not matched to a gene. The germline CDR1 and CDR2 sequences are MNHEY and SVGAGI. Written as DNA, the CDR3 is TGTGCCAGCAGTTACTCTAGACAGGGATCAGTTGGTGGCTACACCTTC. This encodes CASSYSRQGSVGGYTF.

The rearrangement joins TRBV6-1 to TRBJ1-2; maybe TRBD1 (5 bases). Trimming stripped 5 bases from V and 3 bases from J, with 10 bases between. CDR1 and CDR2 (germline): MNHNS, SASEGT. The CDR3 covers 13 residues. CDR3 amino acids: CASSFRGYYGYTF. The CDR3 nucleotides read TGTGCCAGCAGTTTCCGGGGGTACTATGGCTACACCTTC.

CDR3: CASSECRNQPQHF. CDR3 DNA sequence: TGTGCCAGCAGTGAATGCAGGAATCAGCCCCAGCATTTT. The chain couples TRBV25-1 to TRBJ1-5; unclear D gene. CDR1 and CDR2 from the germline V gene are MGHDK and SYGVNS. V was cut by 1 base and J by 4 bases, with 5 bases left in between. The CDR3 is 13 residues long. Supplemented by reference TRBV25-1 and TRBJ1-5, the full variable domain reads EADIYQTPRYLVIGTGKKITLECSQTMGHDKMYWYQQDPGMELHLIHYSYGVNSTEKGDLSSESTVSRIRTEHFPLTLESARPSHTSQYLCASSECRNQPQHFGDGTRLSIL.

The J gene is TRBJ2-5, the V gene TRBV4-3; the D gene is possibly TRBD2 (6 bases). Matching the DNA end better, TRBJ2-7 makes the J call doubtful. Germline assignment: CDR1 LGHNA and CDR2 YSLEER. The CDR3 length is 13 residues. The CDR3 reads CASSFTRENEQYF. The CDR3 DNA reads TGCGCCAGCAGCTTCACCCGGGAGAACGAGCAGTACTTC.

The chain is built from TRBV5-6 and TRBJ1-5; D possibly corresponds to TRBD1 (6 bases). This CDR3 contains 13 residues. Trimming left V 6 bases short and J 5 bases short, with 12 bases between. From germline, CDR1 is SGHDT and CDR2 YYEEEE. This CDR3 reads CASTKWGHQPQHF. The CDR3, as DNA: TGTGCCAGCACCAAGTGGGGGCATCAGCCCCAGCATTTT.